One and the same sample provided the 31 T cell receptor beta chains below, sequenced in a study of blood T cells in healthy people across ages. Combining a sample-barcoded 5' primer with a J-beta primer mix, a second PCR ran for roughly 7 to 11 cycles. TCRdb re-derived calls from the 5' RACE reads in MiXCR, one entry per CDR3 protein. Among 550,000 to 650,000 distinct CDR3 sequences, about 28% were seen once, and the ten largest hold more than 15%. Material for sequencing was blood. Receptors originate from a woman of 80 years or more in good health.

This clonotype showed up just once. The chain combines TRBV19 with TRBJ2-4, with D perhaps TRBD1 (7 bases). TRBJ2-7 matches the DNA end more closely, so the J call is doubtful. From germline, CDR1 is LNHDA and CDR2 SQIVND (reference sequence). The CDR3 length is 14 residues. CDR3 in DNA: TGTGCCAGTAGTATAGCAGGGGGACTCTACGAGCAGTACTTC. Its translation: CASSIAGGLYEQYF.

In its sample, this clonotype was seen a few times. The chain joins TRBV6-1 to TRBJ1-5, with D perhaps matching TRBD1 (5 bases). The CDR3 runs to 16 residues. V lost 2 bases, J lost 5 bases, and 16 bases lay in between. Germline V gene lookup returns CDR1 MNHNS and CDR2 SASEGT. As DNA, the CDR3 is TGTGCCAGCAGTGAACCCTCGGGGGGTTCTTATCAGCCCCAGCATTTT. Protein sequence: CASSEPSGGSYQPQHF.

This clonotype has a single count. A read error may be the cause here, since a much bigger clone is one base away. The J gene is TRBJ2-4, the V gene TRBV6-5; D is uncertain. The J call may be faulty, since TRBJ2-7 better matches the DNA end. The CDR3 extends over 15 amino acids. From germline, CDR1 is MNHEY and CDR2 SVGAGI. In DNA form, the CDR3 reads TGTGCCAGCAGCCCAACTGCCGGGCCGATCGGCGAGCAGTACTTC. This gives the protein CASSPTAGPIGEQYF.

This clonotype was seen more than once but under ten times. The rearrangement uses TRBV7-9 and TRBJ2-3; 7 nucleotides match TRBD2. Germline V gene lookup returns CDR1 SEHNR and CDR2 FQNEAQ (reference sequence). This CDR3 contains 14 residues. V dropped 1 base and J dropped 7; count of bases not matched to a gene: 5. The CDR3 DNA reads as TGTGCCAGCAGCTTAGTCGGCGGGGGTAATACGCAGTATTTT. Encoded protein: CASSLVGGGNTQYF.

A few counts support this clonotype. The CDR3: CASSFEGTAREKLFF. The DNA of the CDR3 is TGTGCCAGCTCCTTCGAAGGGACAGCGAGGGAAAAACTGTTTTTT. This chain joins TRBV18 and TRBJ1-4; TRBD1 matches 7 bases. The CDR3 has 15 residues. V was pared by 6 bases and J by 8 bases, with 12 bases of the junction left unmatched. Germline V gives CDR1 KGHSH, CDR2 LQKENI. The full variable domain, with the rest looked up from reference TRBV18 and TRBJ1-4, is NAGVMQNPRHLVRRRGQEARLRCSPMKGHSHVYWYRQLPEEGLKFMVYLQKENIIDESGMPKERFSAEFPKEGPSILRIQQVVRGDSAAYFCASSFEGTAREKLFFGSGTQLSVL.

The sample holds a few counts of this clonotype. V is TRBV10-3 and J is TRBJ1-1; the D gene is possibly TRBD1 (6 bases). The V end was cut by 10 bases, the J end by 5 bases, with 14 bases between. Looked up from germline, CDR1 is ENHRY and CDR2 is SYGVKD. The CDR3 sequence is 12 residues long. CDR3: CATAARGTEAFF. The CDR3 DNA is TGTGCCACCGCCGCCAGGGGAACTGAAGCTTTCTTT.

This clonotype was counted only a few times. This chain connects TRBV6-1 to TRBJ1-4; tentative D call: TRBD1 (6 bases). There are 15 residues in the CDR3. V gave up 5 bases and J gave up 5 bases, with 15 bases separating them. CDR1 and CDR2 (germline): MNHNS, SASEGT. The CDR3 DNA reads as TGTGCCAGCAGTCTGAAGGGGGGGAGAAATGAAAAACTGTTTTTT. As protein: CASSLKGGRNEKLFF.

This clonotype was picked up many times. At one end the junction does not follow the germline gene, possibly because of a read error. This chain uses TRBV7-2 with TRBJ2-3; 8 bases line up with TRBD2. The CDR3 sequence is 15 residues long. Germline V CDR1 and CDR2: SGHTA, FQGNSA. CDR3 coding DNA: TGTGCCAGCAGCCTAGCGGGCCTGCGCACAGATACGCAGTATTTT. The encoded protein is CASSLAGLRTDTQYF.

There are many counts of this clonotype. The chain joins TRBV9 to TRBJ2-1; TRBD2 matches 14 bases. V lost 3 bases to trimming and J lost 9 bases; unmatched junction nucleotides: 8. This CDR3 has 16 amino acids. Germline V gene sequence: CDR1 SGDLS, CDR2 YYNGEE. Written as DNA, the CDR3 is TGTGCCAGCAGCGCCGCCGGGACTAGCGGGGGTAGTGAGCAGTTCTTC. As protein: CASSAAGTSGGSEQFF.

This clonotype was counted at least ten times. The chain uses TRBV24-1 and TRBJ2-3, with 9 positions matching TRBD2. This CDR3 comprises 13 residues. The V gene's germline CDR1 is KGHDR and CDR2 SFDVKD. V was pared by 10 bases and J by 4 bases, with 5 bases of the junction left unmatched. The DNA of the CDR3 is TGTGCCACAGGGGAGCGGGGGGCAGATACGCAGTATTTT. It yields the protein CATGERGADTQYF.

In its sample, this clonotype was seen a few times. The chain uses TRBV5-1 and TRBJ1-1, with 9 bases aligning to TRBD1. CDR1 is SGHRS and CDR2 is YFSETQ in the germline V gene. Trimming cost V 4 bases and J 4 bases; bases outside gene matches: 11. The CDR3 consists of 16 residues. CDR3 DNA: TGCGCCAGCAGCAAGGCCCGGACAGGGGCGGTCACTGAAGCTTTCTTT. Translating gives CASSKARTGAVTEAFF.

This clonotype was counted at least ten times. CDR3 sequence reads: CSARAGLSNQPQHF. The CDR3 bases are TGCAGTGCTAGAGCAGGTCTTAGCAATCAGCCCCAGCATTTT. The rearrangement joins TRBV20-1 to TRBJ1-5; the D is unclear. V gave up 1 base and J gave up 0 bases, with 7 bases separating them. CDR1 is DFQATT and CDR2 is SNEGSKA in the germline V gene (reference sequence). This CDR3 is built from 14 residues.

The V and J genes are TRBV20-1 and TRBJ2-7; weak D call: TRBD2 (5 bases). Germline loops: CDR1 DFQATT, CDR2 SNEGSKA (reference sequence). The CDR3 is 12 residues long. Trimming pared 5 bases from V and 0 bases from J, leaving 8 bases between. The CDR3: CSAPSTSYEQYF. The CDR3 region has the DNA TGCAGTGCTCCTAGCACCTCCTACGAGCAGTACTTC.

In the case of this clonotype: This may come from a read error, since a much larger clone is one base off. The genes are TRBV28 and TRBJ2-5; D not resolved. Germline V gene sequence: CDR1 MDHEN, CDR2 SYDVKM. This CDR3 region has 14 residues. V was trimmed by 6 bases and J by 11 bases, leaving 22 bases between them. CDR3 in amino acids: CASSRHAVSDEQYF. DNA of the CDR3: TGTGCCAGCAGCCGGCATGCGGTGAGCGATGAGCAGTACTTC.

This clonotype was seen repeatedly, ten times or more. The J gene is TRBJ2-3, the V gene TRBV5-1; D remains ambiguous. The CDR3 runs 16 residues. Looked up from germline, CDR1 is SGHRS and CDR2 is YFSETQ. Trimming took 0 bases from V and 1 from J, leaving 12 bases between them. The CDR3 DNA is TGCGCCAGCAGCTTGGTACCCAGCTCCGGCACAGATACGCAGTATTTT. It encodes CASSLVPSSGTDTQYF. The full variable domain, with the rest looked up from reference TRBV5-1 and TRBJ2-3, is KAGVTQTPRYLIKTRGQQVTLSCSPISGHRSVSWYQQTPGQGLQFLFEYFSETQRNKGNFPGRFSGRQFSNSRSEMNVSTLELGDSALYLCASSLVPSSGTDTQYFGPGTRLTVL.

Points on this clonotype: Possible read error: a much larger clone is one base away. The rearrangement joins TRBV10-3 to TRBJ2-2, with a possible D match to TRBD2 (6 bases). CDR1 and CDR2 (germline): ENHRY, SYGVKD. V lost 6 bases, J lost 6 bases, and 17 bases lay in between. This CDR3 has 15 residues. In DNA, the CDR3 is TGTGCCATCAGCCCCTCGGGGGAAAACGCCGGGGAGCTGTTTTTT. Protein sequence: CAISPSGENAGELFF.

A few counts support this clonotype. The chain joins TRBV28 to TRBJ1-4; D unresolved. Trimming cost V 4 bases and J 2 bases, with 17 bases left between them. This CDR3 is 17 amino acids long. Germline loops: CDR1 MDHEN, CDR2 SYDVKM. The CDR3, as DNA: TGTGCCAGCAGTTCCCCGTCGGCGGGGAGGACTAATGAAAAACTGTTTTTT. Its protein product is CASSSPSAGRTNEKLFF.

This clonotype was found a few times. The CDR3 nucleotides read TGTGCCAGCTCCCCGGCCCCGAGCTCCTACAATGAGCAGTACTTC. This codes for CASSPAPSSYNEQYF. The chain has TRBV7-3 and TRBJ2-1; D is undetermined. Gene TRBJ2-7 matches the end of the DNA better, so the J call may be wrong. The CDR3 has 15 amino acids. CDR1 is SGHTA, CDR2 FQGTGA, per germline.

This clonotype was counted many times. The rearrangement uses TRBV20-1 and TRBJ1-1, with D uncertain. Trimming pared 7 bases from V and 7 bases from J, leaving 10 bases between. The CDR3 is made up of 10 amino acids. The germline CDR1 and CDR2 sequences are DFQATT and SNEGSKA (reference sequence). Written as DNA, the CDR3 is TGCAGTGTCCTACAGCGTGAAGCTTTCTTT. It is translated as CSVLQREAFF.

The J gene is TRBJ1-1, the V gene TRBV6-5, with D unclear. Germline CDR1 is MNHEY and CDR2 is SVGAGI. This CDR3 has 14 residues. Trimming cost V 6 bases and J 1 base, with 12 bases left between them. The CDR3 sequence: CASRPIGENTEAFF. The CDR3 DNA reads as TGTGCCAGCAGGCCCATTGGGGAGAACACTGAAGCTTTCTTT.

Many counts were recorded for this clonotype. J is TRBJ1-2 and V is TRBV30; no clear D gene. V was trimmed by 3 bases and J by 4 bases, leaving 9 bases between them. There are 12 residues in the CDR3. Germline V CDR1 and CDR2: GTSNPN, SVGIG (reference sequence). CDR3 bases: TGTGCCTGGAGGAAGGAGATCTATGGCTACACCTTC. This translates into CAWRKEIYGYTF.

Comments on this clonotype: It may be a read error: a sequence one base away is much more abundant. The chain has TRBV7-7 and TRBJ2-1; TRBD1 might be the D (5 bases). Germline CDR1 is SSHAT and CDR2 is FNYEAQ (reference sequence). The CDR3 covers 13 residues. CDR3 in DNA: TGTGGCAGCAGCTCCTTTGGGGCAGCTGAGCAGTTCTTC. This encodes CGSSSFGAAEQFF. The whole variable domain, filled in from reference TRBV7-7 and TRBJ2-1, reads GAGVSQSPRYKVTKRGQDVTLRCDPISSHATLYWYQQALGQGPEFLTYFNYEAQPDKSGLPSDRFSAERPEGSISTLTIQRTEQRDSAMYRCGSSSFGAAEQFFGPGTRLTVL.

Regarding this clonotype: A much larger clone is a single base away; this may be a read error. This sequence joins TRBV10-3 and TRBJ2-7; D unclear. Germline V lookup: CDR1 ENHRY, CDR2 SYGVKD. There are 12 residues in the CDR3. The CDR3 nucleotides read TGTGCCGTCAGTGACCAGTCCTACGAGCAGTACTTC. Residues: CAVSDQSYEQYF.

This clonotype occurred many times. The chain uses TRBV29-1 and TRBJ2-7, with 9 bases lining up with TRBD2. The CDR3 is 16 residues long. Germline V gene sequence: CDR1 SQVTM, CDR2 ANQGSEA. V shed 4 bases, J shed 1 base, and the junction held 11 bases outside the gene matches. The CDR3 sequence: CSVGLAGRFNSYEQYF. CDR3 bases: TGCAGCGTTGGGCTAGCGGGGCGTTTCAATTCCTACGAGCAGTACTTC.

Note on this clonotype: Since no conserved phenylalanine or tryptophan closes the CDR3, a read error is the likely cause. The DNA is left out, because the CDR3 cannot be placed on it with certainty; the CDR3 is given as TCRdb lists it. This chain links TRBV12-3 or TRBV12-4 with TRBJ2-1; the table's TRBD2 call for D was not verified on the DNA. The CDR3 totals 18 residues, both ends included. The CDR3 loop reads CASSLALGALSSYNERFC.

Comments on this clonotype: A single base separates this from a much larger clone, so it may be a read error. V gene TRBV4-1 combines with J gene TRBJ1-2, with 7 bases lining up with TRBD1. CDR1 is MGHRA and CDR2 is YSYEKL in the germline V gene. CDR3 length: 15 amino acids. Trimming took 2 bases from V and 8 from J; bases not matched to a gene: 11. DNA for the CDR3: TGCGCCAGCAGCCAAAGCCTACAGGGGAAAAACGGCTACACCTTC. Translated, it gives CASSQSLQGKNGYTF.

This clonotype was found a few times. This chain connects TRBV12-3 or TRBV12-4 to TRBJ2-2; no reliable D call. V lost 3 bases to trimming and J lost 6 bases, with 8 bases between them. This CDR3 region has 13 residues. CDR3 DNA: TGTGCCAGCAGTTTCGAGGCTCCCGGGGAGCTGTTTTTT. Translating gives CASSFEAPGELFF.

As to this clonotype: A read error may explain this, as a much larger clone is one base away. The chain joins TRBV5-5 to TRBJ2-1; no clear D. The J call may be in error: the DNA end matches TRBJ2-7 better. The CDR3 has 15 residues. The germline gives CDR1 SGHKS, CDR2 YYEKEE (reference sequence). CDR3 coding DNA: TGTGCCAGCAGCTTGGAGGGCGACTCCTACAATGAGCAGTACTTC. Its protein is CASSLEGDSYNEQYF.

This clonotype appeared a few times. V gene TRBV7-8 combines with J gene TRBJ1-4, with TRBD1 as a possible D gene (5 bases). Looked up from germline, CDR1 is SGHVS and CDR2 is FQNEAQ. Trimming left V 4 bases short and J 0 bases short, with 12 bases between. The CDR3 covers 16 residues. The CDR3 region is CASSSWGETTNEKLFF. The DNA of the CDR3 is TGTGCCAGCAGCTCGTGGGGGGAGACAACTAATGAAAAACTGTTTTTT.

CDR3 coding DNA: TGTGCCAGCAGTCCTCAGGGTATGGTCTACAATGAGCAGTACTTC. This sequence encodes CASSPQGMVYNEQYF. This chain uses TRBV6-2 or TRBV6-3 with TRBJ2-1; TRBD1 might be the D (5 bases). The last part of the DNA fits TRBJ2-7 better; the J call may be wrong. The V gene's germline CDR1 is MNHEY and CDR2 SVGEGT. The CDR3 loop spans 15 amino acids.

The chain combines TRBV14 with TRBJ2-1; D remains ambiguous. The better agreement between TRBJ2-7 and the DNA end casts doubt on the J call. Germline lookup yields CDR1 SGHDN and CDR2 FVKESK. The CDR3 has 15 residues. CDR3 coding DNA: TGTGCCAGCAGCCACCCTGGGCCTTCCAACAATGAGCAGTACTTC. Translating it yields CASSHPGPSNNEQYF.